The present TCR beta chain was sequenced within a study of CDR3 diversity in severe acne (dated by TCRdb to between 2018 and 2021). At the junction V is shortened by 4 bases and J by 0 bases; bases outside the gene matches: 7. CDR1 SGHTA and CDR2 FQGTGA were looked up in the germline V gene. The CDR3 goes from the cysteine to the phenylalanine over 18 residues. Kept here is only the CDR3 DNA, which spans 54 bases and is read in frame from base 1. Library creation used PCR. The reads were generated on an Illumina HiSeq 2000. TCRdb handled the public reads itself, with Q25 trimming in fastp and clone calling in MiXCR, and kept productive beta chains. Rows merge per CDR3 protein into single entries with the most common DNA and genes. Present in this sample are some 90,000 distinct CDR3 sequences, 45% to 55% of which were seen just once. The ten largest clones take up 11% of the sample. For this clonotype: No antigen is known for it. Base quality data are lacking; no much larger clone is found one base away.

The material sequenced was blood. This clonotype was sampled from a male donor with severe acne vulgaris. The chain joins TRBV7-3 to TRBJ2-6, and 9 junctional nucleotides match TRBD2. For the CDR3, the sequence is CASSSPTSGYSGANVLTF. The DNA is as follows: TGTGCCAGCAGCTCACCGACTAGCGGATACTCTGGGGCCAACGTCCTGACTTTC.